The 18 T cell receptor beta chains below were found in one sample sequenced in a study of blood T cell repertoires in COVID-19. The table came from immunoSEQ multiplex PCR; TCRdb's copy has only in-frame clones and leaves some out. The repertoire holds around 360,000 clones, with roughly 90% as singletons. The sequenced sample was PBMCs or T cells enriched from blood (not recorded which). These receptors were obtained from a woman aged 25 to 39 who had recovered from COVID-19.

V usage is TRBV11-1 and J usage is TRBJ1-1; 9 positions agree with TRBD1. The ends lost 2 bases at V and 5 bases at J; junction bases unmatched: 6. The CDR3 contains 15 residues. From germline, CDR1 is SGHAT and CDR2 FQDESV (reference sequence). CDR3 nucleotides: TGTGCCAGCAGCTTACGTAGGACAGGGGTGACTGAAGCTTTCTTT. It encodes CASSLRRTGVTEAFF.

The gene calls are TRBV6-1 and TRBJ2-7; TRBD1 aligns across 8 bases. CDR1 MNHNS and CDR2 SASEGT come from the germline V gene. CDR3 length: 15 amino acids. After removal of 3 bases from V and 1 base from J, the junction contained 5 bases not matched to a gene. The CDR3 region has the DNA TGTGCCAGCAGTGACAGGACAGGGATATCCTACGAGCAGTACTTC. It yields the protein CASSDRTGISYEQYF.

The V and J genes are TRBV7-2 and TRBJ2-7; tentative D call: TRBD1 (5 bases). The CDR3 has 16 residues. Germline CDR1 is SGHTA and CDR2 is FQGNSA. The V end lost 3 bases, the J end lost 0 bases, and 15 bases lay between the germline ends. The CDR3 bases are TGTGCCAGCAGCTTTGGTTGGGGCCCGACCTCCTACGAGCAGTACTTC. It specifies CASSFGWGPTSYEQYF.

The sample holds one count of this clone. V usage is TRBV10-3 and J usage is TRBJ1-2; 7 bases fit TRBD1. Losses at the gene ends were 6 bases for V and 0 bases for J; bases not matched to a gene: 13. The CDR3 length is 17 residues. The germline CDR1 and CDR2 sequences are ENHRY and SYGVKD. The CDR3 here is CAISSSQGLKANYGYTF. DNA of the CDR3: TGTGCCATCAGCTCCTCACAGGGGTTAAAAGCTAACTATGGCTACACCTTC.

The chain recombines TRBV28 with TRBJ1-2, with D possibly TRBD1 on 6 matching bases. Trimming removed 4 bases from V and 4 bases from J, with 13 bases in between. CDR1 MDHEN and CDR2 SYDVKM come from the germline V gene. CDR3 length: 14 amino acids. The CDR3 sequence is CASSSGQISYGYTF. The CDR3 region has the DNA TGTGCCAGCAGTTCCGGACAGATTTCCTATGGCTACACCTTC.

The J gene is TRBJ1-1, the V gene TRBV6-5; D not certain. This CDR3 contains 13 residues. The V gene lost 2 bases and the J gene lost 2 bases, with 6 bases spanning the gap. Germline lookup yields CDR1 MNHEY and CDR2 SVGAGI. The CDR3 DNA follows: TGTGCCAGCAGTTACCTAGGAAACACTGAAGCTTTCTTT. It specifies CASSYLGNTEAFF.

The chain employs TRBV18 and TRBJ2-4; no clear D gene. Germline assignment: CDR1 KGHSH and CDR2 LQKENI. This CDR3 contains 13 residues. Trimming cost V 0 bases and J 5 bases, with 5 bases left between them. The CDR3 loop is CASSPPSENIQYF. Written as DNA, the CDR3 is TGTGCCAGCTCACCACCATCGGAAAACATTCAGTACTTC.

This clone was recorded a few times. The rearrangement joins TRBV2 to TRBJ2-5, with D possibly matching TRBD1 (6 bases). CDR3 length equals 11 residues. Germline V lookup: CDR1 SNHLY, CDR2 FYNNEI. The V end was cut by 6 bases, the J end by 4 bases, with 6 bases between. CDR3 nucleotides: TGTGCCAGCAGGGACAGAGAGACCCAGTACTTC. Protein product: CASRDRETQYF. Together with reference TRBV2 and TRBJ2-5, the CDR3 gives the full variable domain: EPEVTQTPSHQVTQMGQEVILRCVPISNHLYFYWYRQILGQKVEFLVSFYNNEISEKSEIFDDQFSVERPDGSNFTLKIRSTKLEDSAMYFCASRDRETQYFGPGTRLLVL.

The chain links TRBV5-5 to TRBJ1-3, with TRBD1 matching 7 bases. CDR1 SGHKS and CDR2 YYEKEE come from the germline V gene (reference sequence). With 5 bases clipped from V and 7 bases from J, the junction kept 12 bases outside the gene matches. CDR3 length: 15 residues. CDR3 DNA sequence: TGTGCCAGCAGTTTTACAGGGGAGGAGGGCAACACCATATATTTT. Translation gives CASSFTGEEGNTIYF. Full variable domain (missing parts from reference TRBV5-5 and TRBJ1-3): DAGVTQSPTHLIKTRGQQVTLRCSPISGHKSVSWYQQVLGQGPQFIFQYYEKEERGRGNFPDRFSARQFPNYSSELNVNALLLGDSALYLCASSFTGEEGNTIYFGEGSWLTVV.

The gene calls are TRBV6-6 and TRBJ2-7; the D gene is possibly TRBD2 (5 bases). The CDR3 is 12 residues long. Germline V gene lookup returns CDR1 MNHNY and CDR2 SVGAGI (reference sequence). V was cut by 8 bases and J by 0 bases, with 8 bases left in between. DNA of the CDR3: TGTGCCAGCTTCGGGGACTCCTACGAGCAGTACTTC. This gives the protein CASFGDSYEQYF.

The chain recombines TRBV25-1 with TRBJ2-7, with no clear D. Germline V gene lookup returns CDR1 MGHDK and CDR2 SYGVNS. The CDR3 contains 13 residues. Trimming removed 0 bases from V and 5 bases from J, with 8 bases in between. The chain's CDR3 is CASSEYITDEQYF. CDR3 sequence (DNA): TGTGCCAGCAGTGAATATATAACGGACGAGCAGTACTTC.

This chain's CDR3 is CATWGGERGYGYTF. The CDR3 DNA reads TGTGCCACCTGGGGGGGAGAAAGAGGGTATGGCTACACCTTC. The rearrangement links TRBV2 to TRBJ1-2, with a weak D call TRBD1 (5 bases). The CDR3 loop spans 14 amino acids. Germline-derived CDR1 and CDR2 are SNHLY and FYNNEI. V lost 10 bases, J lost 5 bases, and 20 bases lay in between.

This clone has just one count. The chain combines TRBV6-5 with TRBJ1-1, with D perhaps TRBD1 (5 bases). Trimming removed 8 bases from V and 0 bases from J, with 10 bases in between. Germline V gives CDR1 MNHEY, CDR2 SVGAGI. This CDR3 spans 13 amino acids. The CDR3 nucleotides are TGTGCCAGCGGACAACAGGTGAACACTGAAGCTTTCTTT. Its translation is CASGQQVNTEAFF.

The chain combines TRBV3-1 (or the pseudogene TRBV3-2) with TRBJ1-2; weak D call: TRBD1 (6 bases). CDR1 LGHDT and CDR2 YNNKEL come from the germline V gene (reference sequence). The CDR3 is made up of 14 amino acids. V was pared by 0 bases and J by 4 bases, with 9 bases between. The CDR3 DNA reads as TGTGCCAGCAGCCAAGAAGGGGGAGTCTATGGCTACACCTTC. This sequence encodes CASSQEGGVYGYTF.

The chain employs TRBV10-3 and TRBJ2-1; 11 bases line up with TRBD2. V gave up 2 bases and J gave up 3 bases; unmatched junction bases: 6. This CDR3 contains 17 residues. Germline V gene sequence: CDR1 ENHRY, CDR2 SYGVKD. The CDR3 is CAISEGLAGGGYNEQFF. Written as DNA, the CDR3 is TGTGCCATCAGTGAGGGTCTAGCGGGGGGCGGCTACAATGAGCAGTTCTTC.

This clone showed up just once. The V and J genes are TRBV4-1 and TRBJ2-7, with TRBD2 identical over 7 bases. The CDR3 is 15 residues long. CDR1 MGHRA and CDR2 YSYEKL come from the germline V gene. With 3 bases clipped from V and 2 bases from J, the junction kept 7 bases outside the gene matches. CDR3 sequence reads: CASSQSAGVPYEQYF. In DNA form, the CDR3 reads TGCGCCAGCAGCCAGAGCGCGGGAGTACCCTACGAGCAGTACTTC.

The chain links TRBV19 to TRBJ2-5; D is perhaps TRBD1 or TRBD2 (6 bases each). This CDR3 spans 13 amino acids. Looked up from germline, CDR1 is LNHDA and CDR2 is SQIVND (reference sequence). The V and J ends lost 5 bases and 5 bases respectively, with 12 bases between them. CDR3 bases: TGTGCCAGTAGTGTAGGGGGGCCGGAGACCCAGTACTTC. Its protein product is CASSVGGPETQYF.

The rearrangement joins TRBV7-8 to TRBJ2-7; 7 bases match TRBD1. This CDR3 region has 13 residues. V lost 5 bases, J lost 6 bases, and 7 bases stayed unmatched. CDR1 is SGHVS, CDR2 FQNEAQ, per germline. The CDR3 is CASSPLDRIEQYF. The CDR3 bases are TGTGCCAGCAGCCCCCTGGACAGGATCGAGCAGTACTTC.